This T cell receptor (beta chain) comes out of a study of T cell responses to AZD1222 COVID-19 vaccine. The repertoire was sequenced with immunoSEQ multiplex PCR; TCRdb's copy has only in-frame clones and lacks some. The table shows over 100,000 clones, with approximately 88% occurring only once. The V and J ends lost 0 bases and 2 bases respectively, with 17 bases between them. Germline values: CDR1 LNHDA, CDR2 SQIVND (reference sequence). This CDR3 is built from 17 residues. This clone was seen a handful of times. This clonotype was sampled from an adult in good health. Sequencing used peripheral blood, obtained on day 0 of AZD1222 vaccination. This chain joins TRBV19 and TRBJ2-7, with D possibly being TRBD2 (5 bases). The CDR3, as DNA: TGTGCCAGTAGTATAGATACGGGGAGCGGCATTACCTACGAGCAGTACTTC. Translation: CASSIDTGSGITYEQYF. Based on the CDR3 plus reference TRBV19 and TRBJ2-7, the full variable domain is DGGITQSPKYLFRKEGQNVTLSCEQNLNHDAMYWYRQDPGQGLRLIYYSQIVNDFQKGDIAEGYSVSREKKESFPLTVTSAQKNPTAFYLCASSIDTGSGITYEQYFGPGTRLTVT.